The 10 T cell receptor beta chains presented below share a single source sample, sequenced in a study of CD4 T cell repertoires in COVID-19. This table comes from immunoSEQ multiplex PCR, and its TCRdb copy is limited to in-frame clones, with some not included. The profile shows about 75,000 clones, roughly 80% of them singletons. Sequences were derived from CD4+ T cells from peripheral blood, sampled after recovery from COVID-19. Every receptor here comes from a human donor who had COVID-19.

This sequence joins TRBV6-5 and TRBJ2-7; perhaps TRBD2 as D (6 bases). The V gene lost 4 bases and the J gene lost 4 bases, with 17 bases spanning the gap. The V gene's germline CDR1 is MNHEY and CDR2 SVGAGI. The CDR3 is made up of 15 amino acids. The CDR3 here is CASSLMGGDTYEQYF. DNA of the CDR3: TGTGCCAGCAGTTTAATGGGGGGAGACACTTACGAGCAGTACTTC.

The chain employs TRBV2 and TRBJ2-7, with TRBD2 matching 7 bases. The CDR3 runs 14 residues. In germline, CDR1 is SNHLY, CDR2 FYNNEI. Unmatched junction bases numbered 5, after V lost 6 bases and J lost 0 bases. The CDR3 reads CASRGQRGSYEQYF. The CDR3 DNA reads TGTGCCAGCAGGGGTCAGCGGGGCTCCTACGAGCAGTACTTC. The full variable domain, in which reference TRBV2 and TRBJ2-7 provide the parts outside the CDR3, is EPEVTQTPSHQVTQMGQEVILRCVPISNHLYFYWYRQILGQKVEFLVSFYNNEISEKSEIFDDQFSVERPDGSNFTLKIRSTKLEDSAMYFCASRGQRGSYEQYFGPGTRLTVT.

The chain couples TRBV5-1 to TRBJ2-4; TRBD1 might be the D (7 bases). Germline V gene lookup returns CDR1 SGHRS and CDR2 YFSETQ. Trimming shortened V by 4 bases and J by 4 bases, and 21 bases separated the two germline ends. The CDR3 is made up of 17 amino acids. The chain's CDR3 is CASSPGETGTRKNIQYF. The CDR3 nucleotides read TGCGCCAGCAGCCCCGGGGAGACAGGGACTCGGAAAAACATTCAGTACTTC.

The CDR3 here is CASSQAPGSGYEQYF. CDR3 sequence (DNA): TGTGCCAGCAGCCAAGCCCCGGGGAGCGGCTACGAGCAGTACTTC. V and J are TRBV3-1 (or the pseudogene TRBV3-2) and TRBJ2-7; a weak D match, TRBD2 (5 bases). Trimming pared 1 base from V and 3 bases from J, leaving 13 bases between. The germline CDR1 and CDR2 sequences are LGHDT and YNNKEL (reference sequence). This CDR3 has 15 amino acids.

This chain links TRBV7-8 with TRBJ2-2; TRBD1 might be the D (5 bases). The CDR3 runs to 16 residues. The germline V and J ends were trimmed by 0 bases and 4 bases, with 12 bases remaining between them. Germline V gives CDR1 SGHVS, CDR2 FQNEAQ. The DNA of the CDR3 is TGTGCCAGCAGCTTAGCGAAACGACAGAGCACCGGGGAGCTGTTTTTT. This encodes CASSLAKRQSTGELFF.

The V call is TRBV28, the J call TRBJ2-7, with 7 positions matching TRBD1. Germline V CDR1 and CDR2: MDHEN, SYDVKM. The CDR3 covers 14 residues. V dropped 5 bases and J dropped 2; count of bases not matched to a gene: 6. DNA of the CDR3: TGTGCCAGCAGTGATCCGGGACAGACCTACGAGCAGTACTTC. This codes for CASSDPGQTYEQYF.

This clone appeared a single time. The CDR3, as DNA: TGTGCCAGCGGTGGGGACTTCAACACTGAAGCTTTCTTT. Protein: CASGGDFNTEAFF. The chain couples TRBV2 to TRBJ1-1; maybe TRBD1 (5 bases). V was trimmed by 8 bases and J by 2 bases, leaving 12 bases between them. Germline-derived CDR1 and CDR2 are SNHLY and FYNNEI. CDR3 length equals 13 residues.

A single count supports this clone. The chain uses TRBV7-9 and TRBJ1-2, with D unclear. V was pared by 1 base and J by 7 bases, with 16 bases between. Per the germline V gene, CDR1 is SEHNR and CDR2 is FQNEAQ (reference sequence). CDR3 size: 15 residues. The CDR3 spells CASSLGENLSGGYTF. The CDR3 nucleotides are TGTGCCAGCAGCTTAGGTGAAAACCTATCGGGTGGCTACACCTTC.

The V and J genes are TRBV6-5 and TRBJ1-1; D is undetermined. This CDR3 has 13 residues. Germline V gene lookup returns CDR1 MNHEY and CDR2 SVGAGI. V lost 6 bases to trimming and J lost 3 bases, with 11 bases between them. The CDR3 loop is CASSPNLHTEAFF. The CDR3 bases are TGTGCCAGCAGCCCGAACCTTCACACTGAAGCTTTCTTT.

This clone is a singleton in its sample. This CDR3 reads CASNKIRNSPLHF. Here the CDR3 DNA reads TGTGCCAGTAACAAGATTAGGAATTCACCCCTCCACTTT. The chain joins TRBV28 to TRBJ1-6; no firm D call. The CDR3 extends over 13 amino acids. With 9 bases removed from V and 7 bases from J, the gap between germline ends came to 13 bases. Germline loops: CDR1 MDHEN, CDR2 SYDVKM. The full variable domain, its missing parts supplied by reference TRBV28 and TRBJ1-6, is DVKVTQSSRYLVKRTGEKVFLECVQDMDHENMFWYRQDPGLGLRLIYFSYDVKMKEKGDIPEGYSVSREKKERFSLILESASTNQTSMYLCASNKIRNSPLHFGNGTRLTVT.